The following is a T cell receptor (beta chain) sequence with its context. The data were taken from a study of T cells expressing NK-cell markers. This CDR3 is 16 amino acids long. One entry per CDR3 protein, without DNA, is what TCRdb gives after re-calling the 5' RACE reads. The table for this sample gives about 190,000 distinct CDR3 sequences. This TCR was sampled from a man aged 18 to 69 in good health. Material: blood T cells: a sorted CD56 or NKG2C T cell subset, CD4+ or CD8+ T cells, or bulk PBMC T cells (not recorded which). The genes are TRBV12-3 or TRBV12-4 and TRBJ2-3. CDR3 residues: CASSLAVGWHTDTQYF.